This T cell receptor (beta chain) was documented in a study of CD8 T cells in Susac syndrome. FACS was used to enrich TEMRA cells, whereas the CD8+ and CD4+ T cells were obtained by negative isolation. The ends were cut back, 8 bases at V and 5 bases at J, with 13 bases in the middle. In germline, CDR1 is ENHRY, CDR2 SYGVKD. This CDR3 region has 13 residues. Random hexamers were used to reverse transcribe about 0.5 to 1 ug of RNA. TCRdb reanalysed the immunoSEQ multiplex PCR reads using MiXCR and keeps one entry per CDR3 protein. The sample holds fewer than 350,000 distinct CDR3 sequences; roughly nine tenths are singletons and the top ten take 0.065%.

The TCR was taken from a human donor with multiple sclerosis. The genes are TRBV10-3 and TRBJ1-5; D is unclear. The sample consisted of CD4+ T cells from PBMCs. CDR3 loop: CAISLSGDQPQHF. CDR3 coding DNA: TGTGCCATCTCCTTGTCTGGCGATCAGCCCCAGCATTTT.